The entry that follows covers one TCR beta chain sequence. The antigen remains unidentified. Baseline was the first blood sampling point, followed by cycle 4 day 1 and cycle 7 day 1. Profiled with immunoSEQ multiplex PCR; TCRdb holds only in-frame clones, not every one. The repertoire has about 96,000 clones, about four fifths of them found once; the top ten carry under 6.5%. This sample was taken from a study of OX40 agonist ivuxolimab in advanced cancers. Across the whole study: Aged roughly 23 to 90 with a mean of approximately 60 years, they were around 83% male. The study's findings and limits: Fewer expanded clones were found on average in CD4+ than in CD8+ T cells. At 0.1 to 3.0 mg/kg, clonal expansion of CD4+ and CD8+ blood T cells had occurred by week 6.

V was pared by 0 bases and J by 7 bases, with 13 bases between. Germline V gives CDR1 LNHNV, CDR2 YYDKDF (reference sequence). The CDR3 runs 15 residues. The sample was CD4+ or CD8+ T cells sorted from blood, taken in a trial of the OX40 agonist ivuxolimab. This clonotype was sampled from an adult with an advanced solid tumor such as melanoma, head and neck, liver or kidney cancer. The V gene is TRBV15, the J gene TRBJ1-5, with D maybe TRBD1 (6 bases). CDR3 amino acids: CATSRDLGQGQPQHF. CDR3 sequence (DNA): TGTGCCACCAGCAGAGATCTTGGGCAGGGGCAGCCCCAGCATTTT.